The 28 T cell receptor beta chains in this list originate from one sample, sequenced in a study of multiple sclerosis patients with progressive multifocal leukoencephalopathy. Time point indicated: before natalizumab initiation. Method: immunoSEQ multiplex PCR; TCRdb's copy keeps in-frame clones and lacks some. The table records 25,000 to 35,000 clones, more than 75% of them present only once. Sequencing was carried out using PBMCs. These receptors were taken from a human donor with multiple sclerosis.

The V call is TRBV28, the J call TRBJ2-2; 9 nucleotides match TRBD2. The V segment lost 4 bases and the J segment 3 bases; nucleotides outside the gene matches: 12. Germline V gene lookup returns CDR1 MDHEN and CDR2 SYDVKM. The CDR3 sequence is 18 residues long. CDR3 sequence reads: CASSSPLLAGHHTGELFF. The CDR3 DNA reads TGTGCCAGCAGTTCTCCCCTGCTAGCGGGACATCACACCGGGGAGCTGTTTTTT. The whole variable domain, filled in from reference TRBV28 and TRBJ2-2, reads DVKVTQSSRYLVKRTGEKVFLECVQDMDHENMFWYRQDPGLGLRLIYFSYDVKMKEKGDIPEGYSVSREKKERFSLILESASTNQTSMYLCASSSPLLAGHHTGELFFGEGSRLTVL.

The chain has TRBV27 and TRBJ2-1; 7 bases match TRBD1. The ends lost 4 bases at V and 14 bases at J; junction bases unmatched: 8. Looked up from germline, CDR1 is MNHEY and CDR2 is SMNVEV (reference sequence). The CDR3 length is 12 residues. CDR3 DNA sequence: TGTGCCAGCAGTTCTCCGACAGGGAAGGAGTTCTTC. Amino acids: CASSSPTGKEFF.

The rearrangement joins TRBV27 to TRBJ2-3; no firm D call. The J call may be mistaken, given a closer DNA end match to TRBJ1-5. The germline V gene encodes CDR1 MNHEY and CDR2 SMNVEV (reference sequence). The CDR3 length is 16 residues. The CDR3 sequence: CASGLGDASYTDTQHF. As DNA, the CDR3 is TGTGCCAGCGGACTAGGAGACGCATCATACACAGATACGCAGCATTTT.

The chain couples TRBV2 to TRBJ1-6, with TRBD1 matching over 12 bases. The CDR3 length is 15 residues. Germline CDR1 reads SNHLY; CDR2 reads FYNNEI. V lost 6 bases, J lost 11 bases, and 8 bases stayed unmatched. CDR3 nucleotides: TGTGCCAGCAGCTGGGGACAGGGGGCCGGCCCACCCCTCCACTTT. It translates to CASSWGQGAGPPLHF.

This chain joins TRBV10-2 and TRBJ2-7; D gene unclear. This CDR3 has 15 amino acids. V was pared by 4 bases and J by 5 bases, with 18 bases between. The germline V gene encodes CDR1 WSHSY and CDR2 SAAADI. The CDR3 sequence: CASSAPGVGEDEQYF. The CDR3 nucleotides read TGCGCCAGCAGTGCCCCCGGTGTAGGTGAGGACGAGCAGTACTTC.

The V and J genes are TRBV5-1 and TRBJ1-1, with 7 bases lining up with TRBD1. The V segment lost 4 bases and the J segment 0 bases; nucleotides outside the gene matches: 3. Germline V gives CDR1 SGHRS, CDR2 YFSETQ. The CDR3 contains 14 residues. CDR3 coding DNA: TGCGCCAGCAGCCCAGGGGGTCTGAACACTGAAGCTTTCTTT. Its protein product is CASSPGGLNTEAFF.

Comments on this clone: The junction differs from germline at one of its ends, possibly a read error. The rearrangement joins TRBV6-6 to TRBJ1-2, with D tentatively TRBD1 (6 bases). This CDR3 comprises 11 residues. CDR1 is MNHNY, CDR2 SVGAGI, per germline (reference sequence). Here the CDR3 reads CASSSSGVRAF. The DNA of the CDR3 is TGTGCCAGCAGCTCTTCAGGGGTGAGGGCCTTC.

The chain recombines TRBV6-5 with TRBJ2-5; possibly TRBD2 for D (6 bases). The end of the DNA fits TRBJ2-7 better, so the J call may be wrong. CDR1 MNHEY and CDR2 SVGAGI come from the germline V gene. This CDR3 is built from 15 residues. This chain's CDR3 is CASSYAGPSSYEQYF. The CDR3 DNA reads as TGTGCCAGCAGTTACGCGGGACCCAGCTCCTACGAGCAGTACTTC.

CDR3 region: CASSFTGAGNTIYF. The CDR3 DNA reads as TGTGCCAGCAGTTTTACAGGGGCTGGAAACACCATATATTTT. The chain recombines TRBV6-6 with TRBJ1-3; 7 bases match TRBD1. The germline V gene encodes CDR1 MNHNY and CDR2 SVGAGI (reference sequence). J gave up 2 bases and V 4 bases, and 2 bases lay outside the gene matches. The CDR3 runs to 14 residues.

This clone has just a few counts. V usage is TRBV4-3 and J usage is TRBJ1-1; 10 nucleotides align to TRBD1. Germline values: CDR1 LGHNA, CDR2 YSLEER. V lost 0 bases and J lost 6; bases outside the gene matches: 13. There are 18 residues in the CDR3. CDR3 sequence reads: CASSQDWGGTGESAEAFF. CDR3 DNA: TGCGCCAGCAGCCAAGATTGGGGGGGGACAGGGGAATCGGCTGAAGCTTTCTTT.

V gene TRBV28 combines with J gene TRBJ2-2; 8 bases map to TRBD1. CDR1 is MDHEN, CDR2 SYDVKM, per germline. Trimming at V came to 4 bases and at J to 6 bases, leaving 4 bases not matched to a gene. The CDR3 is 14 residues long. In DNA form, the CDR3 reads TGTGCCAGCAGTTCAACAGGGGGGCCCGGGGAGCTGTTTTTT. Protein sequence: CASSSTGGPGELFF.

A single count supports this clone. This rearrangement joins TRBV15 to TRBJ1-1; a weak D match, TRBD1 (6 bases). Germline lookup yields CDR1 LNHNV and CDR2 YYDKDF (reference sequence). With 5 bases removed from V and 3 bases from J, the gap between germline ends came to 16 bases. The CDR3 consists of 15 residues. The CDR3 nucleotides are TGTGCCACCAGCGGGATCAAGGGGGAGGACACTGAAGCTTTCTTT. Its protein product is CATSGIKGEDTEAFF.

The chain uses TRBV5-4 and TRBJ2-3; the match to TRBD2 covers 7 bases. V was pared by 3 bases and J by 4 bases, with 5 bases of the junction left unmatched. Germline CDR1 SGHNT, CDR2 YYREEE (reference sequence). There are 14 residues in the CDR3. The CDR3 reads CASSSRGGADTQYF. The CDR3 coding sequence is TGTGCCAGCAGCTCGCGTGGGGGGGCAGATACGCAGTATTTT.

This chain uses TRBV6-5 with TRBJ2-7; D call uncertain. The germline CDR1 and CDR2 sequences are MNHEY and SVGAGI. The CDR3 covers 14 residues. V gave up 5 bases and J gave up 1 base, with 12 bases separating them. The CDR3 nucleotides are TGTGCCAGCAGTGAGCCGGGTTTTTCCTACGAGCAGTACTTC. Amino acids: CASSEPGFSYEQYF.

V usage is TRBV9 and J usage is TRBJ1-2; TRBD1 might be the D (6 bases). The CDR3 runs to 12 residues. Germline assignment: CDR1 SGDLS and CDR2 YYNGEE. V was cut by 3 bases and J by 6 bases, with 9 bases left in between. CDR3 nucleotide sequence: TGTGCCAGCAGCGCATCAGGGGATGGCTACACCTTC. It translates to CASSASGDGYTF.

The rearrangement uses TRBV15 and TRBJ2-5, with D possibly being TRBD2 (5 bases). The germline V and J ends were trimmed by 1 base and 9 bases, with 12 bases remaining between them. In germline, CDR1 is LNHNV, CDR2 YYDKDF (reference sequence). This CDR3 spans 13 amino acids. DNA of the CDR3: TGTGCCACCAGCAGAGGGACTGAGAGGGCCCAGTACTTC. Translating gives CATSRGTERAQYF.

The chain combines TRBV19 with TRBJ2-5; 9 nucleotides line up with TRBD2. J gave up 1 base and V 1 base, and 7 bases lay outside the gene matches. CDR3 size: 17 residues. CDR1 and CDR2 from the germline V gene are LNHDA and SQIVND (reference sequence). This CDR3 is CASSIVASGVLQETQYF. CDR3 nucleotide sequence: TGTGCCAGTAGTATAGTGGCTAGCGGGGTACTCCAAGAGACCCAGTACTTC.

This clone was seen a few times. The junction does not match germline at one end; this may be a read error. The chain couples TRBV7-7 to TRBJ2-5, with D unclear. From germline, CDR1 is SSHAT and CDR2 FNYEAQ (reference sequence). The CDR3 is 13 amino acids. The CDR3: CASSPTPSTAQYF. The CDR3 nucleotides read TGTGCTAGCAGCCCCACCCCTTCCACGGCCCAGTACTTC.

The chain uses TRBV27 and TRBJ2-7, with TRBD2 matching 12 bases. Germline assignment: CDR1 MNHEY and CDR2 SMNVEV (reference sequence). The CDR3 contains 18 residues. V was pared by 3 bases and J by 0 bases, with 9 bases of the junction left unmatched. The CDR3 DNA reads as TGTGCCAGCAGTTTGAGACTAGCGGGGGCCCAGAGCTCCTACGAGCAGTACTTC. Encoded protein: CASSLRLAGAQSSYEQYF.

The chain is built from TRBV15 and TRBJ2-2, with unresolved D. CDR3 length: 14 amino acids. From germline, CDR1 is LNHNV and CDR2 YYDKDF (reference sequence). With 6 bases removed from V and 10 bases from J, the gap between germline ends came to 18 bases. The CDR3 loop reads CATSSGPSEAELFF. CDR3 coding DNA: TGTGCCACCAGTTCCGGCCCTTCCGAGGCGGAGCTGTTTTTT. Complete variable domain (other parts from reference TRBV15 and TRBJ2-2): DAMVIQNPRYQVTQFGKPVTLSCSQTLNHNVMYWYQQKSSQAPKLLFHYYDKDFNNEADTPDNFQSRRPNTSFCFLDIRSPGLGDTAMYLCATSSGPSEAELFFGEGSRLTVL.

The rearrangement uses TRBV6-1 and TRBJ2-2; D is perhaps TRBD2 (5 bases). Trimming cost V 10 bases and J 4 bases, with 19 bases left between them. CDR1 is MNHNS, CDR2 SASEGT, per germline. The CDR3 is 15 residues long. In DNA form, the CDR3 reads TGTGCCACCCACAGACTATCGGGTAGCACCGGGGAGCTGTTTTTT. This sequence encodes CATHRLSGSTGELFF.

The V gene is TRBV11-2, the J gene TRBJ1-1, with 7 bases aligning to TRBD1. CDR3 length: 17 amino acids. With 4 bases clipped from V and 7 bases from J, the junction kept 18 bases outside the gene matches. Germline V gene lookup returns CDR1 SGHAT and CDR2 FQNNGV. CDR3 bases: TGTGCCAGCAGCTCAACTGATTTGGTGACAGGGCGACGTGAAGCTTTCTTT. This gives the protein CASSSTDLVTGRREAFF.

The chain links TRBV6-1 to TRBJ2-7, with no clear D. The V end was cut by 2 bases, the J end by 2 bases, with 10 bases between. This CDR3 has 14 amino acids. CDR1 and CDR2 from the germline V gene are MNHNS and SASEGT. The CDR3, as DNA: TGTGCCAGCAGTGAACAGGCAGGAACCTACGAGCAGTACTTC. Translated: CASSEQAGTYEQYF.

This CDR3 reads CASSGGAEETQYF. Here the CDR3 DNA reads TGTGCCAGCAGCGGGGGAGCCGAGGAGACCCAGTACTTC. The chain uses TRBV9 and TRBJ2-5; D possibly corresponds to TRBD2 (5 bases). Per germline, CDR1 SGDLS and CDR2 YYNGEE. V was pared by 3 bases and J by 5 bases, with 11 bases between. This CDR3 has 13 residues. The complete variable domain, with remaining parts taken from reference TRBV9 and TRBJ2-5, reads DSGVTQTPKHLITATGQRVTLRCSPRSGDLSVYWYQQSLDQGLQFLIQYYNGEERAKGNILERFSAQQFPDLHSELNLSSLELGDSALYFCASSGGAEETQYFGPGTRLLVL.

V is TRBV6-6 and J is TRBJ1-1; D unclear. Germline CDR1 MNHNY, CDR2 SVGAGI (reference sequence). The V end lost 5 bases, the J end lost 5 bases, and 9 bases lay between the germline ends. The CDR3 length is 12 residues. The CDR3: CASSQTGTEAFF. In DNA form, the CDR3 reads TGTGCCAGCAGTCAGACGGGAACTGAAGCTTTCTTT.

The chain is built from TRBV15 and TRBJ2-7, with TRBD1 as a possible D gene (7 bases). With 2 bases removed from V and 6 bases from J, the gap between germline ends came to 17 bases. Germline lookup yields CDR1 LNHNV and CDR2 YYDKDF (reference sequence). The CDR3 spans 15 residues. The CDR3 nucleotides are TGTGCCACCAGCAGAATACTAACCCAGGGGGGCGAGCAGTACTTC. It translates to CATSRILTQGGEQYF.

This chain joins TRBV25-1 and TRBJ2-7, with TRBD1 identical over 7 bases. Per germline, CDR1 MGHDK and CDR2 SYGVNS. CDR3 size: 13 residues. J lost 6 bases, V lost 1 base, and 3 bases had no gene match. CDR3 region: CASSEWGQPEQYF. Here the CDR3 DNA reads TGTGCCAGCAGTGAATGGGGACAGCCCGAGCAGTACTTC.

V is TRBV28 and J is TRBJ1-1; D gene unclear. The CDR3 is 11 residues long. Germline CDR1 is MDHEN and CDR2 is SYDVKM. With 6 bases removed from V and 1 base from J, the gap between germline ends came to 3 bases. CDR3 nucleotide sequence: TGTGCCAGCAGCTCGAACACTGAAGCTTTCTTT. Amino acid sequence: CASSSNTEAFF.